The 18 T cell receptor beta chains in this list originate from one sample, sequenced in a study of T cell responses to AZD1222 COVID-19 vaccine. Profiled with immunoSEQ multiplex PCR; TCRdb holds only in-frame clones, not every one. The sample has 86,000 or so clones, about 82% seen once. The specimen was peripheral blood, collected 28 days after the second AZD1222 dose. Receptors were obtained from an adult who received the AZD1222 COVID-19 vaccine.

The rearrangement uses TRBV5-1 and TRBJ2-1, with a weak D call TRBD1 (7 bases). Trimming took off 0 bases at V and 9 bases at J, with 28 bases between the two ends. Germline-derived CDR1 and CDR2 are SGHRS and YFSETQ. This CDR3 region has 19 residues. The CDR3 sequence: CASSLAGGTSLSAAGEQFF. The CDR3 DNA is TGCGCCAGCAGCTTGGCAGGGGGGACCTCATTGAGTGCGGCGGGTGAGCAGTTCTTC.

V usage is TRBV27 and J usage is TRBJ2-2, with unresolved D. V lost 5 bases, J lost 4 bases, and 11 bases lay in between. CDR1 is MNHEY, CDR2 SMNVEV, per germline (reference sequence). The CDR3 extends over 14 amino acids. The CDR3 region has the DNA TGTGCCAGCAGTCACGGACCATCCACCGGGGAGCTGTTTTTT. Amino acid sequence: CASSHGPSTGELFF.

This clone came up once. The chain uses TRBV7-5 and TRBJ2-7; the table calls TRBD1, which could not be checked here. TRBV7-5 is tagged as a pseudogene. CDR3 size: 13 residues. The CDR3 region is CVRSFQGTYEQYF. In DNA, the CDR3 is TGTGTCAGAAGCTTCCAGGGTACCTACGAGCAGTACTTC.

The rearrangement joins TRBV5-1 to TRBJ2-1; D ambiguous. Trimming took 1 base from V and 8 from J, leaving 10 bases between them. The CDR3 spans 13 residues. Germline CDR1 reads SGHRS; CDR2 reads YFSETQ. This chain's CDR3 is CASSLLDGDEQFF. The CDR3 bases are TGCGCCAGCAGCTTGCTAGATGGGGATGAGCAGTTCTTC.

CDR3 amino acids: CASSLLAPSYEQYF. CDR3 nucleotide sequence: TGTGCCAGCAGCCTACTAGCCCCCTCCTACGAGCAGTACTTC. V usage is TRBV5-6 and J usage is TRBJ2-7, with a tentative D call TRBD2 (6 bases). In germline, CDR1 is SGHDT, CDR2 YYEEEE. The CDR3 is 14 residues long. V was trimmed by 4 bases and J by 0 bases, leaving 11 bases between them.

The gene calls are TRBV6-2 or TRBV6-3 and TRBJ2-1; D is unclear. The CDR3 totals 16 residues. V was shortened by 5 bases and J by 0 bases, with 14 bases between the two germline ends. Germline V gene data show CDR1 as MNHEY and CDR2 as SVGEGT. The CDR3 spells CASSTFGLGSYNEQFF. CDR3 bases: TGTGCCAGCAGTACCTTTGGGTTGGGCTCCTACAATGAGCAGTTCTTC.

The chain couples TRBV29-1 to TRBJ2-3; the match to TRBD2 covers 8 bases. The CDR3 runs to 14 residues. Germline V gene sequence: CDR1 SQVTM, CDR2 ANQGSEA. Trimming removed 8 bases from V and 1 base from J; junction bases left unmatched: 8. CDR3 nucleotide sequence: TGCAGCTCAAGGGGGGGACTAGGCACAGATACGCAGTATTTT. Residues: CSSRGGLGTDTQYF.

V gene TRBV2 combines with J gene TRBJ1-2; D is uncertain. The V gene's germline CDR1 is SNHLY and CDR2 FYNNEI. The CDR3 spans 11 residues. The V gene lost 3 bases and the J gene lost 7 bases, with 6 bases spanning the gap. The CDR3 loop reads CASSDWGGYTF. In nucleotides, the CDR3 is TGTGCCAGCAGTGACTGGGGTGGCTACACCTTC.

The chain is built from TRBV2 and TRBJ1-5; tentatively, D is TRBD1 (6 bases). Germline V CDR1 and CDR2: SNHLY, FYNNEI. V was shortened by 8 bases and J by 11 bases, with 16 bases between the two germline ends. The CDR3 has 12 residues. The CDR3 nucleotides are TGTGCCAGCTCTGCAGGGGAGTGGGCCCAGCATTTT. Protein: CASSAGEWAQHF.

The chain links TRBV19 to TRBJ1-2, with D tentatively TRBD1 (5 bases). The CDR3 is 12 residues long. Germline lookup yields CDR1 LNHDA and CDR2 SQIVND (reference sequence). The V end lost 6 bases, the J end lost 5 bases, and 10 bases lay between the germline ends. This chain's CDR3 is CASRGDSYGYTF. In DNA form, the CDR3 reads TGTGCCAGTAGGGGTGACAGTTATGGCTACACCTTC.

The chain couples TRBV18 to TRBJ2-2; the match to TRBD1 covers 7 bases. Germline CDR1 KGHSH, CDR2 LQKENI. After removal of 3 bases from V and 3 bases from J, the junction contained 7 bases not matched to a gene. The CDR3 is 16 amino acids. The CDR3 DNA reads TGTGCCAGCTCACCCCCCGACAGGGTAGACACCGGGGAGCTGTTTTTT. As protein: CASSPPDRVDTGELFF.

CDR3 sequence: CSASFAGGAGHEQYF. CDR3 DNA: TGCAGTGCTAGTTTCGCCGGGGGGGCAGGACACGAGCAGTACTTC. The rearrangement links TRBV20-1 to TRBJ2-7; 8 nucleotides agree with TRBD2. The CDR3 sequence is 15 residues long. The V gene end was trimmed by 3 bases and the J gene end by 5 bases; junction bases not matched to a gene: 12. Germline CDR1 and CDR2: DFQATT and SNEGSKA (reference sequence).

The genes are TRBV12-3 or TRBV12-4 and TRBJ1-1; TRBD1 matches at 7 bases. The CDR3 consists of 11 residues. V was pared by 3 bases and J by 11 bases, with 3 bases of the junction left unmatched. For the CDR3, the DNA is TGTGCCAGCAGTTTGACAGGGAAGGCTTTCTTT. It codes for CASSLTGKAFF.

Only one count was recorded for this clone. The chain uses TRBV28 and TRBJ1-1; the D gene is possibly TRBD1 (6 bases). The germline CDR1 and CDR2 sequences are MDHEN and SYDVKM. Trimming left V 7 bases short and J 3 bases short, with 15 bases between. The CDR3 spans 14 residues. The CDR3 nucleotides read TGTGCCAGCACCAGGGGAGGAGGGTACACTGAAGCTTTCTTT. This gives the protein CASTRGGGYTEAFF.

The chain carries TRBV5-1 and TRBJ1-2, with D maybe TRBD1 (6 bases). Deletions cut 4 bases from V and 8 bases from J, with 18 bases between. CDR1 SGHRS and CDR2 YFSETQ come from the germline V gene. This CDR3 comprises 14 residues. CDR3 bases: TGCGCCAGCAGCATCAACAGACAGGCGACCGGCTACACCTTC. Translating it yields CASSINRQATGYTF.

This clone was detected ten times or more. This chain connects TRBV19 to TRBJ2-2; TRBD2 matches 10 bases. CDR1 is LNHDA, CDR2 SQIVND, per germline (reference sequence). CDR3 length: 15 residues. V was pared by 2 bases and J by 6 bases, with 3 bases of the junction left unmatched. This CDR3 is CASSILAGVSGELFF. CDR3 coding DNA: TGTGCCAGTAGTATACTAGCGGGAGTGTCCGGGGAGCTGTTTTTT.

This sequence joins TRBV5-1 and TRBJ2-1; tentative D call: TRBD2 (6 bases). Germline V gene lookup returns CDR1 SGHRS and CDR2 YFSETQ. CDR3 length: 15 amino acids. Trimming left V 3 bases short and J 2 bases short, with 12 bases between. The DNA for the CDR3 is TGCGCCAGCAGCTCGGAGGGAACCCCCTACAATGAGCAGTTCTTC. It translates to CASSSEGTPYNEQFF.

The rearrangement links TRBV10-3 to TRBJ1-2, with D hard to call. There are 12 residues in the CDR3. Trimming took 0 bases from V and 8 from J, leaving 7 bases between them. Germline assignment: CDR1 ENHRY and CDR2 SYGVKD. CDR3 sequence (DNA): TGTGCCATCAGTGAGTCGTTGGTGGGCTACACCTTC. Its protein product is CAISESLVGYTF.